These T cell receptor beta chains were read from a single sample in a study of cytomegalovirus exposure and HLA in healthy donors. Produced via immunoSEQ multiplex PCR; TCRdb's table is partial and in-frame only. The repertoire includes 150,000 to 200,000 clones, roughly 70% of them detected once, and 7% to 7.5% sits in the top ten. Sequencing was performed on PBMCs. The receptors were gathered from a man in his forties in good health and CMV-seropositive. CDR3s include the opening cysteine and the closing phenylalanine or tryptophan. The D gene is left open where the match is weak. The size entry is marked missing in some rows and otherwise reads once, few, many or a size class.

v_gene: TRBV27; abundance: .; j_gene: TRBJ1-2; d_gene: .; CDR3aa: CASTRTGFNYGYTF; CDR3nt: TGTGCCAGCACCCGCACAGGCTTCAACTATGGCTACACCTTC
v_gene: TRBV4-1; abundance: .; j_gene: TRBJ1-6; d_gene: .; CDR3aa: CASSRDISSYNSPLHF; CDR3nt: TGCGCCAGCAGCCGGGACATCAGCTCCTATAATTCACCCCTCCACTTT
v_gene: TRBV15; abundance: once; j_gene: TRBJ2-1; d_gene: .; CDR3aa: CATSREQSSYNEQFF; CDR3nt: TGTGCCACCAGCAGAGAACAGAGCTCCTACAATGAGCAGTTCTTC
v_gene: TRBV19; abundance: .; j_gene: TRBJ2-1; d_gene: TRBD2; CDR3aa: CASSARTSGRSSYNEQFF; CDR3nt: TGTGCCAGTAGTGCCCGGACTAGCGGGAGGAGCTCCTACAATGAGCAGTTCTTC
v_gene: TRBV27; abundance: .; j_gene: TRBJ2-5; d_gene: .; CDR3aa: CASSFRETQYF; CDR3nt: TGTGCCAGCAGTTTTCGGGAGACCCAGTACTTC
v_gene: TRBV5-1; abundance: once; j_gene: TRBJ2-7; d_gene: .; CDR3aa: CASSLGRGRGYEQYF; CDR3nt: TGCGCCAGCAGCTTGGGCCGGGGAAGAGGCTACGAGCAGTACTTC
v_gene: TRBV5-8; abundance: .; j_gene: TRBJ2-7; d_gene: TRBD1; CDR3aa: CASSFGQGTGEEQYF; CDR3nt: TGTGCCAGCAGCTTCGGACAGGGAACCGGGGAAGAGCAGTACTTC
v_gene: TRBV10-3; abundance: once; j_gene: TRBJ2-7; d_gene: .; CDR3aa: CAISEPKGGALEQYF; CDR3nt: TGTGCCATCAGTGAGCCCAAAGGGGGGGCGCTTGAGCAGTACTTC
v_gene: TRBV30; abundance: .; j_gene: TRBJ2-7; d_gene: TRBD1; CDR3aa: CAWSPIYRGREQYF; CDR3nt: TGTGCCTGGAGCCCCATTTACAGGGGTAGAGAGCAGTACTTC
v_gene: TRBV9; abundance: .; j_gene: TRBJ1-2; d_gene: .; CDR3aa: CASSANPNLDSGYGYTF; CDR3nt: TGTGCCAGCAGCGCGAATCCCAATCTAGACAGTGGCTATGGCTACACCTTC
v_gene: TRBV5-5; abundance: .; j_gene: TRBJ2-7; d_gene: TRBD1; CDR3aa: CASSYYRGNTYEQYF; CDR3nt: TGTGCCAGCAGCTACTACAGGGGGAACACCTACGAGCAGTACTTC
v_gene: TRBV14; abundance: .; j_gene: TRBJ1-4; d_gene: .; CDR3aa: CASSPLAPGTTNEKLFF; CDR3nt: TGTGCCAGCAGCCCCCTGGCGCCGGGAACAACTAATGAAAAACTGTTTTTT
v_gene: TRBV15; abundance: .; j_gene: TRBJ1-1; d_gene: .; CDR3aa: CATSWARTEAFF; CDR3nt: TGTGCCACCAGCTGGGCCCGGACTGAAGCTTTCTTT
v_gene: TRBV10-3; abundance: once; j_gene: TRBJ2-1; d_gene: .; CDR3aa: CAISPNEQFF; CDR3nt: TGTGCCATCAGCCCTAATGAGCAGTTCTTC
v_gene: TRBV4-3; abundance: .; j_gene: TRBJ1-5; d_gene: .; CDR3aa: CASSQDRGQPQHF; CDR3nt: TGCGCCAGCAGCCAAGATAGGGGACAGCCCCAGCATTTT
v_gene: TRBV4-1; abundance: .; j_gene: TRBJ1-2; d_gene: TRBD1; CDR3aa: CASSLRDRMSYGYTF; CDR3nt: TGCGCCAGCAGCCTAAGGGACAGAATGAGCTATGGCTACACCTTC
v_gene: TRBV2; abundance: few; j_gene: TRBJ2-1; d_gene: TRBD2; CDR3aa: CASSERVAGKTYNEQFF; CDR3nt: TGTGCCAGCAGTGAAAGGGTAGCGGGGAAAACCTACAATGAGCAGTTCTTC
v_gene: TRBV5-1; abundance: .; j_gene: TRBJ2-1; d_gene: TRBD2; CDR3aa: CASSFGFGGGADNEQFF; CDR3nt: TGCGCCAGCAGCTTTGGGTTCGGGGGGGGAGCCGACAATGAGCAGTTCTTC
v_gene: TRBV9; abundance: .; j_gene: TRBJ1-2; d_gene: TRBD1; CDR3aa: CASSVGQGGGYTF; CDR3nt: TGTGCCAGCAGCGTAGGACAGGGGGGTGGCTACACCTTC
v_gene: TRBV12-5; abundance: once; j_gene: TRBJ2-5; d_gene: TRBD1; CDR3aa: CASGPGTALQETQYF; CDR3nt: TGTGCTAGTGGCCCCGGGACAGCACTCCAAGAGACCCAGTACTTC
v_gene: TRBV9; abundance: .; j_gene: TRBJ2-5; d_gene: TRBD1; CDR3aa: CASSATGQGKETQYF; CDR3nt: TGTGCCAGCAGCGCCACGGGACAGGGGAAAGAGACCCAGTACTTC
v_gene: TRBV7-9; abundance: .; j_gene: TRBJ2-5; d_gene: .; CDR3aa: CASSLRGGGETQYF; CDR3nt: TGTGCCAGCAGCTTACGAGGGGGTGGAGAGACCCAGTACTTC
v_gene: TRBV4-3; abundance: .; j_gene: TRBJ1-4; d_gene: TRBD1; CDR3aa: CASSQAGGQLEKLFF; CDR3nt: TGCGCCAGCAGCCAGGCAGGGGGCCAACTAGAAAAACTGTTTTTT
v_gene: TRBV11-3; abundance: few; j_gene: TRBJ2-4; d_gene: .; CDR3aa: CASSLGQGNIQYF; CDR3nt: TGTGCCAGCAGCTTAGGCCAGGGAAACATTCAGTACTTC
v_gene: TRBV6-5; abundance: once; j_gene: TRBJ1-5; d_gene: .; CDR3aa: CASSYGQFQPQHF; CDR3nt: TGTGCCAGCAGCTACGGACAGTTTCAGCCCCAGCATTTT
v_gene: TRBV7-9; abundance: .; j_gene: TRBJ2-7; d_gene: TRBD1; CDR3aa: CASSLKGLDRGHEQYF; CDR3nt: TGTGCCAGCAGCTTAAAGGGTCTGGACAGGGGGCACGAGCAGTACTTC
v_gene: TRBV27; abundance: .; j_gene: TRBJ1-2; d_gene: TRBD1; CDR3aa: CASRGGFRGLGYTF; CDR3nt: TGTGCCAGCAGAGGGGGCTTCAGGGGGTTAGGCTACACCTTC
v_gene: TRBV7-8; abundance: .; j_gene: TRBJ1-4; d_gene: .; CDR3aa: CASSPGGGREKLFF; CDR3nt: TGTGCCAGCAGCCCGGGCGGGGGTCGGGAAAAACTGTTTTTT
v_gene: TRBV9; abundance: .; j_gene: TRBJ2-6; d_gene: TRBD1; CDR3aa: CASSVERQGPSGANVLTF; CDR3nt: TGTGCCAGCAGCGTAGAGAGACAGGGTCCCTCTGGGGCCAACGTCCTGACTTTC
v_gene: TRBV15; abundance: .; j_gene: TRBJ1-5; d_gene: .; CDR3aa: CATSRGLIGNQPQHF; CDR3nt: TGTGCCACCAGCAGAGGACTTATAGGCAATCAGCCCCAGCATTTT